This record looks at one T cell receptor beta chain sequence and its context. Its target is not known. PRAID featured prominent immunodeficiency. Repertoires were generated with immunoSEQ multiplex PCR, while TCRdb's copy carries only in-frame clones and drops some. The sample shows approximately 30,000 clones, 70% to 90% of them seen only once. This specimen belongs to a study of stem cell transplantation in POMP-related autoinflammatory disease. Study at large: CD8+ T cells were low and CD4+ cells naive-skewed before transplant.

Whole-study findings and limits: Fewer unique TRB V-J gene pairings were identified in patients with PRAID.

The receptor was derived from a human donor with POMP-related autoinflammation and immune dysregulation (PRAID). The source material was CD4+ T cells from PBMCs, sampled before stem cell transplantation.

The CDR3, as DNA: TGTGCCAGCAGCTTAATCGACAGGGTAGGTTCCTACAATGAGCAGTTCTTC. Residues: CASSLIDRVGSYNEQFF. V gene TRBV5-6 combines with J gene TRBJ2-1; 7 bases are a match to TRBD1. Germline V CDR1 and CDR2: SGHDT, YYEEEE. Unmatched junction bases numbered 9, after V lost 2 bases and J lost 1 base. The CDR3 has 17 amino acids.